This T cell receptor (beta chain) was observed in a study of T cell changes during pregnancy in multiple sclerosis. V shed 2 bases, J shed 0 bases, and the junction held 8 bases outside the gene matches. Germline CDR1 and CDR2: SGHRS and YFSETQ. CDR3 size: 16 residues. Sequencing used immunoSEQ multiplex PCR; TCRdb keeps in-frame clones, though not all of them. Found here are tens of thousands of clones, 93% of them singletons; the top ten hold 3.2%. The rearrangement links TRBV5-1 to TRBJ2-7, with 7 bases that match TRBD2. The material sequenced was CD8+ T cells from peripheral blood mononuclear cells, taken in the second trimester of pregnancy. The clonotype comes from a female donor with multiple sclerosis, enrolled in a pregnancy study. The CDR3 reads CASSLPSSGSSYEQYF. The CDR3 DNA is TGCGCCAGCAGCTTACCTTCTAGCGGCAGCTCCTACGAGCAGTACTTC.